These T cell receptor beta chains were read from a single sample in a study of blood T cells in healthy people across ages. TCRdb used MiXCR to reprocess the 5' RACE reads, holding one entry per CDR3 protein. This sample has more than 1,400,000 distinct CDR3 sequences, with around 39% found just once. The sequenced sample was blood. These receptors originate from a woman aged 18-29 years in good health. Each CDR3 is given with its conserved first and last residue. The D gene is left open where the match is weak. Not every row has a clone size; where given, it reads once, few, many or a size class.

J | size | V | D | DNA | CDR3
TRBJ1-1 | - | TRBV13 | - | TGTGCCAGCAGAGGAGGACAGAAGAACACTGAAGCTTTCTTT | CASRGGQKNTEAFF
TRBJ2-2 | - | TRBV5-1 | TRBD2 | TGCGCCAGCAGCCCTGGAGCGGGAACGAACACCGGGGAGCTGTTTTTT | CASSPGAGTNTGELFF
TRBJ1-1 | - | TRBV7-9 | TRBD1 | TGTGCCTCAGCACCGTCAGGGGGGACTGAAGCTTTCTTT | CASAPSGGTEAFF
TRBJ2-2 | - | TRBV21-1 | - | TGTGCCAGTTTCCCCGGGACAGGGGCTTCGAACACCGGGGAGCTGTTTTTT | CASFPGTGASNTGELFF
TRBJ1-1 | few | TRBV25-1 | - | TGTGCCAGCAGTGATGGGCAGGAGTGGACTGAAGCTTTCTTT | CASSDGQEWTEAFF
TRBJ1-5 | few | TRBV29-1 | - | TGCAGCCGTGGGCAGGTCAATCAGCCCCAGCATTTT | CSRGQVNQPQHF
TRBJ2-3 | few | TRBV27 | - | TGTGCCAGCAGTACTGGCTTCGCAGATACGCAGTATTTT | CASSTGFADTQYF
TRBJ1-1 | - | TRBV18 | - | TGTGCCGGCTCATTGACACAGGGTGAAGCTTTCTTT | CAGSLTQGEAFF
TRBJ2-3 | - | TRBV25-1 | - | TGTGCCAGCGCGGACCCGGGGATACATACGCAGTATTTT | CASADPGIHTQYF
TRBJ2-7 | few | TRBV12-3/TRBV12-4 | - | TGTGCCAGCAGTCAACACCGATGGGAGCAGTACTTC | CASSQHRWEQYF
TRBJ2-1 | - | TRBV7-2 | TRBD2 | TGTGCCAGCAGCTTACTCGGGGGGCGGCTAGCGGGCCCTTATGACAATGAGCAGTTCTTC | CASSLLGGRLAGPYDNEQFF
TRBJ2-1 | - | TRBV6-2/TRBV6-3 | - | TGTGCCAGCACCAAAGGTGCGACGGGGGTTGGGAATGAGCAGTTCTTC | CASTKGATGVGNEQFF
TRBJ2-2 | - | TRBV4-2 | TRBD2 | TGTGCCAGCAGCCAAGTACGGAAGTGGCGGGAGTTGGACACCGGGGAGCTGTTTTTT | CASSQVRKWRELDTGELFF
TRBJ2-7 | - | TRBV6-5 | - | TGTGCCAGCAGTTACTCCATGACGGGCCAGCACAATGAGCAGTACTTC | CASSYSMTGQHNEQYF
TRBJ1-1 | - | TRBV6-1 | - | TGTGCCAGCAGTGACAGCCTGAACACTGAAGCTTTCTTT | CASSDSLNTEAFF
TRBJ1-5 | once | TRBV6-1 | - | TGTGCCAGCAGGGCAGGAGGCCTAAGCGATAGCAATCAGTCCCAGCATTTT | CASRAGGLSDSNQSQHF
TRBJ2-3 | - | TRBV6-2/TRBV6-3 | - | TGTGCCAGCAGCTCCTTACGTGGGGGGCCGAGGGGAGATACGCAGTATTTT | CASSSLRGGPRGDTQYF
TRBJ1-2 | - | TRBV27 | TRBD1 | TGTGCCAGCAGTTCCTACAGGGGGGCCCACTATGGCTACACCTTC | CASSSYRGAHYGYTF
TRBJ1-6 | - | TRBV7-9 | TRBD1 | TGTGCCAGCAGCCGGACAGGGGTTGATTCACCCCTCCACTTT | CASSRTGVDSPLHF
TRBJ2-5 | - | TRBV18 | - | TGTGCCAGCTCACCACAGACTAGTGTGGAGACCCAGTACTTC | CASSPQTSVETQYF
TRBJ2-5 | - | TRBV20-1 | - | TGCAGTGCTATGGTGCCCGGGGGGACCCAGTACTTC | CSAMVPGGTQYF
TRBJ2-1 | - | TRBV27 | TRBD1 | TGTGCCAGCAGTTTATCACCGGGACAGTGGGACAATGAGCAGTTCTTC | CASSLSPGQWDNEQFF
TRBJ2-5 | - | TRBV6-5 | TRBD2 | TGTGCCAGCAGTGCCGGGACTAGCGGCTCGGAGACCCAGTACTTC | CASSAGTSGSETQYF
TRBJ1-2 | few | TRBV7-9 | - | TGTGCCAGCACCATACAGGAGTACTATGGCTACACCTTC | CASTIQEYYGYTF
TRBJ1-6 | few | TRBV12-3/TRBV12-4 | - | TGTGCCAGCAAAGGGGCAGGGAGTGACTCACCCCTCCACTTT | CASKGAGSDSPLHF
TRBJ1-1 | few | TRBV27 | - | TGTGCCAGCCTCGGGTCCCAGTCTGAAGCTTTCTTT | CASLGSQSEAFF
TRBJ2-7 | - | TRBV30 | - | TGTGCCTGGAAGGGACCTTCCTACGAGCAGTACTTC | CAWKGPSYEQYF
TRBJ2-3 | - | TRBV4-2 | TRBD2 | TGTGCCAGCAGCCCCACCAATGCGGGAGAGATCACAGATACGCAGTATTTT | CASSPTNAGEITDTQYF
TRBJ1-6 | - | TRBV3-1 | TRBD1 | TGTGCCAGCAGCCAAGCCGCGGACAGGGGGCGATCACCCCTCCACTTT | CASSQAADRGRSPLHF
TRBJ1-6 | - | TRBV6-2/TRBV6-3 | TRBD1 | TGTGCCAGCAGTTTCAACAGGGGTAGAGATTCACCCCTCCACTTT | CASSFNRGRDSPLHF
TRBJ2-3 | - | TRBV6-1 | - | TGTGCCTGCAGTCCCTCCCGAGCTGGGACAGATACGCAGTATTTT | CACSPSRAGTDTQYF
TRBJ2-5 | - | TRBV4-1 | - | TGCGCCAGCAGCCGCGGTGGGACTCAAGAGACCCAGTACTTC | CASSRGGTQETQYF
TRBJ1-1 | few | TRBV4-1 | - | TGCGCCAGCAGCCCAGTGCAGGTGGCGGGCACTGAAGCTTTCTTT | CASSPVQVAGTEAFF
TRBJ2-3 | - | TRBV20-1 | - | TGCAGTGCCCCCCAGAGGGTTACGGATACGCAGTATTTT | CSAPQRVTDTQYF
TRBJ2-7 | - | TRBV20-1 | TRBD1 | TGCAGTGCTAGAGGTCCGGGACAGGGGTATGAGCAGTACTTC | CSARGPGQGYEQYF
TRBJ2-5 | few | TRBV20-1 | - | TGCAGTAACAGGGACCGAGACGGGGAGACCCAGTACTTC | CSNRDRDGETQYF
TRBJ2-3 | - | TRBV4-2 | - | TGTGCCAGCAGCCAAGCGGAAGATACGCAGTATTTT | CASSQAEDTQYF
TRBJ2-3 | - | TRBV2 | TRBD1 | TGTGCCAGCAGTTCCGGGACAGTTAATCTTGAAGCAGATACGCAGTATTTT | CASSSGTVNLEADTQYF
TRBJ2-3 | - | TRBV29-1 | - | TGCAGCGTTGCCAGCCTTACCGGGGATACGCAGTATTTT | CSVASLTGDTQYF
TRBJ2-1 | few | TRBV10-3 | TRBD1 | TGTGCCGAAACCGGGACAGGGCTCAATGAGCAGTTCTTC | CAETGTGLNEQFF
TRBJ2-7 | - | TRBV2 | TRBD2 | TGTGCCAGCAGTGAGGAGGGACTAGTCACCTACGAGCAGTACTTC | CASSEEGLVTYEQYF